This T cell receptor (beta chain) appears in the sequencing data of a study of memory CD4+ T cells and cytomegalovirus serostatus. Whole-study findings and limits: Suggested: most of the CMV-linked TCR signature lies in CD4+ memory cells.

As for this clone: Its cognate antigen is unknown.

The sort gate was single viable CD3+CD4+CD8-CD45RO+ cells for memory CD4+ T cells. Donors' CMV status reflects serum IgG against pp150, pp28, p38, p52. Original analysis: After removing out-of-frame reads, under 2.5 million distinct TCRbeta sequences remained. The protocol was immunoSEQ multiplex PCR, while the TCRdb copy is restricted to in-frame clones and leaves out a portion. The DNA was the basis for D and trimming; V, J and clone size are from that table. The sample includes tens of thousands of clones, approximately 81% of them seen just once. The sequence was obtained from an adult in good health and CMV-seronegative. Sequencing was carried out using memory CD4+ T cells from blood.

CDR3 sequence reads: CASSLRGRGTEAFF. The CDR3 bases are TGTGCCAGCAGCTTACGCGGAAGGGGGACTGAAGCTTTCTTT. The chain recombines TRBV7-2 with TRBJ1-1; D may be TRBD1 (6 bases). CDR1 SGHTA and CDR2 FQGNSA come from the germline V gene. With 2 bases removed from V and 5 bases from J, the gap between germline ends came to 12 bases. This CDR3 comprises 14 residues.